The 2 T cell receptor beta chains below were found in one sample sequenced in a study of Graves' ophthalmopathy and Graves' hyperthyroidism. Amplification of the TCR beta CDR3 regions used RNA transcripts (as template). HTBI primers were employed in first-round RT-PCR, then a second-round multiplex PCR followed. In TCRdb, the multiplex PCR reads were re-called with MiXCR into one record per CDR3 protein. The table has 660,000 or so distinct CDR3 sequences, about 40% seen once. Sequenced sample: peripheral blood. These receptor sequences come from an adult man with Graves' ophthalmopathy.

The chain employs TRBV29-1 and TRBJ1-2, with D maybe TRBD1 (5 bases). The V and J ends lost 4 bases and 6 bases respectively, with 9 bases between them. Germline CDR1 is SQVTM and CDR2 is ANQGSEA. This CDR3 region has 11 residues. The chain's CDR3 is CSVGDEDGYTF. The CDR3 DNA is TGCAGCGTTGGGGACGAGGATGGCTACACCTTC.

The CDR3 here is CASSQAGISNQPQHF. The CDR3, as DNA: TGCGCCAGCAGCCAAGCTGGGATCAGCAATCAGCCCCAGCATTTT. This chain connects TRBV4-1 to TRBJ1-5; D call uncertain. The CDR3 is 15 amino acids. Germline CDR1 reads MGHRA; CDR2 reads YSYEKL. V gave up 1 base and J gave up 1 base, with 8 bases separating them.